This T cell receptor beta chain came from a study of CXCR3-negative and CXCR3-positive naive CD8 T cells. Study-wide results and limits: Memory, not naive, CXCR3-negative and CXCR3-positive cells differed in TRBV-TRBJ usage. Comparably high diversity was seen in both naive subsets, and much lower diversity in memory CD8+ cells.

Concerning this clonotype: The antigen remains unidentified.

Subsets of CD8+ T cells were each sorted in triplicate at approximately 270,000 cells apiece. All TRB cDNA libraries came from 5' RACE performed with UMI labels. TCRdb reprocessed the 5' RACE reads; each CDR3 protein has one entry and no DNA is given. This sample's table has tens of thousands of distinct CDR3 sequences. This receptor was obtained from a human donor in good health. Some clones in this sample may be carry-over from other donors' samples. Sample: naive CXCR3- CD8+ T cells from blood. Noted subset: CD45RO-CCR7+CD27+CD95- naive CD8+ T cells lacking CXCR3 (TNR3-).

The CDR3 reads CASGLADIYNEQFF. The rearrangement joins TRBV27 to TRBJ2-1; TCRdb indicates TRBD2, and absent DNA this call remains unverified. The germline gives CDR1 MNHEY, CDR2 SMNVEV (reference sequence). The CDR3 length is 14 residues.